Here is one T cell receptor beta chain with its context. The data were taken from a study of OX40 agonist ivuxolimab in advanced cancers. Libraries were prepared by immunoSEQ multiplex PCR; TCRdb keeps only in-frame clonotypes and omits some of them. The sample holds some 41,000 clones; 85% to 90% are singletons and the top ten take about 2.4%. This specimen was CD4+ or CD8+ T cells sorted from blood, taken in a trial of the OX40 agonist ivuxolimab. The TCR was taken from an adult with an advanced solid tumor such as melanoma, head and neck, liver or kidney cancer.

CDR3 nucleotide sequence: TGTGCCAGCAGCTTAGGCAGGGAGGTTCGGCCCCAGCATTTT. This gives the protein CASSLGREVRPQHF. The chain carries TRBV7-2 and TRBJ1-5; tentatively, D is TRBD1 (5 bases). Germline V CDR1 and CDR2: SGHTA, FQGNSA. Trimming left V 1 base short and J 9 bases short, with 13 bases between. CDR3 length equals 14 residues.